The sequence of this T cell receptor (beta chain) was determined in a study of identical twins. TCRdb reprocessed the 5' RACE reads via MiXCR and lists one record per CDR3 protein. The top ten hold approximately 0.25% of the sample, which has around 1.7 million distinct CDR3 sequences, around 29% seen once. Looked up from germline, CDR1 is MDHEN and CDR2 is SYDVKM. This CDR3 is 10 amino acids long. Trimming cost V 7 bases and J 3 bases, with 3 bases left between them. Sequencing input: cord blood. This chain links TRBV28 with TRBJ1-1, with no clear D. This TCR was sampled from a newborn girl in good health. CDR3 amino acids: CASTDTEAFF. DNA of the CDR3: TGTGCCAGCACTGACACTGAAGCTTTCTTT.